Below are 9 T cell receptor beta chains sequenced from a single sample in a study of CD8 T cells in ankylosing spondylitis. TCRdb re-derived calls from the 5' RACE reads in MiXCR, one entry per CDR3 protein. The data contain some 240,000 distinct CDR3 sequences, under 30% of them singletons. The sample consisted of blood, either unsorted or a sorted T cell fraction (not recorded which). The origin of the receptors is a male donor with ankylosing spondylitis or in good health (not recorded which).

This clonotype was seen a few times. The CDR3, as DNA: TGTGCCAGCAGCCGGCTAGGGCCCGGAAACACCATATATTTT. It codes for CASSRLGPGNTIYF. V usage is TRBV6-1 and J usage is TRBJ1-3; D is ambiguous. The CDR3 extends over 14 amino acids. Trimming removed 6 bases from V and 4 bases from J, with 13 bases in between. CDR1 MNHNS and CDR2 SASEGT come from the germline V gene.

This clonotype was found a few times. The genes are TRBV29-1 and TRBJ1-1, with unresolved D. Trimming stripped 6 bases from V and 5 bases from J, with 16 bases between. Germline-derived CDR1 and CDR2 are SQVTM and ANQGSEA. CDR3 length: 13 residues. CDR3 sequence (DNA): TGCAGCGTACGTCTACTCGCGGGGACTGAAGCTTTCTTT. This gives the protein CSVRLLAGTEAFF.

This clonotype was observed many times. The rearrangement links TRBV6-1 to TRBJ1-5, with 10 bases identical to TRBD1. The germline CDR1 and CDR2 sequences are MNHNS and SASEGT. CDR3 length: 16 residues. J gave up 0 bases and V 6 bases, and 5 bases lay outside the gene matches. CDR3 amino acids: CASRKGTGDSNQPQHF. CDR3 nucleotide sequence: TGTGCCAGCAGAAAAGGGACAGGGGATAGCAATCAGCCCCAGCATTTT.

The table lists this clonotype with many counts. This rearrangement joins TRBV12-3 or TRBV12-4 to TRBJ2-5; perhaps TRBD1 as D (5 bases). Between the trimmed V and J ends, which lost 5 bases and 5 bases, there was a span of 12 bases. This CDR3 region has 13 residues. The CDR3 region is CASSPTVQETQYF. The DNA for the CDR3 is TGTGCCAGCAGTCCGACAGTTCAGGAGACCCAGTACTTC.

This clonotype was detected ten times or more. The genes are TRBV20-1 and TRBJ2-1; 12 bases are shared with TRBD1. The CDR3 is 14 residues long. V shed 4 bases and J 7 bases; nucleotides not matched to a gene: 5. In germline, CDR1 is DFQATT, CDR2 SNEGSKA (reference sequence). CDR3 nucleotides: TGCAGTGCTAACCGGGACAGGGGGCGAAATGAGCAGTTCTTC. This translates into CSANRDRGRNEQFF.

The chain carries TRBV3-1 and TRBJ2-3; 8 nucleotides line up with TRBD1. Trimming at V came to 1 base and at J to 0 bases, leaving 0 bases not matched to a gene. This CDR3 is 15 amino acids long. Per the germline V gene, CDR1 is LGHDT and CDR2 is YNNKEL (reference sequence). CDR3 region: CASSQGDRSTDTQYF. The CDR3 DNA sequence: TGTGCCAGCAGCCAAGGGGACAGGAGCACAGATACGCAGTATTTT.

This clonotype was counted only a few times. The chain uses TRBV12-3 or TRBV12-4 and TRBJ1-1; no reliable D call. The CDR3 is made up of 12 amino acids. Trimming took off 5 bases at V and 4 bases at J, with 8 bases between the two ends. CDR3 amino acids: CASSPALTEAFF. CDR3 nucleotide sequence: TGTGCCAGCAGTCCAGCGCTCACTGAAGCTTTCTTT.

CDR3 sequence: CASSPMRQGTGTEAFF. The CDR3 DNA is TGTGCCAGCTCACCAATGCGACAGGGGACAGGCACTGAAGCTTTCTTT. The rearrangement joins TRBV18 to TRBJ1-1; TRBD1 agrees at 8 bases. V was pared by 2 bases and J by 4 bases, with 9 bases of the junction left unmatched. Germline V gene lookup returns CDR1 KGHSH and CDR2 LQKENI. This CDR3 has 16 amino acids. Full variable domain (remainder filled in from reference TRBV18 and TRBJ1-1): NAGVMQNPRHLVRRRGQEARLRCSPMKGHSHVYWYRQLPEEGLKFMVYLQKENIIDESGMPKERFSAEFPKEGPSILRIQQVVRGDSAAYFCASSPMRQGTGTEAFFGQGTRLTVV.

This clonotype was seen at least ten times. V gene TRBV20-1 combines with J gene TRBJ2-3, with 7 positions matching TRBD1. Losses at the gene ends were 5 bases for V and 0 bases for J; bases not matched to a gene: 2. Germline values: CDR1 DFQATT, CDR2 SNEGSKA (reference sequence). There are 13 residues in the CDR3. CDR3: CSASDRSTDTQYF. Here the CDR3 DNA reads TGCAGTGCTTCGGACAGGAGCACAGATACGCAGTATTTT.